A single sample gave rise to the 10 T cell receptor beta chains below, sequenced in a study of blood T cell repertoires in COVID-19. Measured with immunoSEQ multiplex PCR; TCRdb has only the in-frame clones, and not every one. This repertoire shows 150,000 to 200,000 clones, 70% to 90% found once; its top ten account for 2% to 3%. Sequencing was carried out using peripheral blood. The receptors originated from a man between 35 and 55 years old with active or convalescent COVID-19.

The chain has TRBV2 and TRBJ1-2; TRBD1 is a possible D gene (5 bases). CDR1 and CDR2 from the germline V gene are SNHLY and FYNNEI. The CDR3 totals 13 residues. Trimming took 10 bases from V and 7 from J, leaving 19 bases between them. The CDR3 DNA is TGTGCCAACGAGGAAGCTCCCCAGGGTGGCTACACCTTC. It encodes CANEEAPQGGYTF.

The rearrangement uses TRBV27 and TRBJ2-6; possible D gene TRBD1, 6 bases. This CDR3 is built from 16 residues. Germline CDR1 MNHEY, CDR2 SMNVEV (reference sequence). Trimming took off 3 bases at V and 0 bases at J, with 9 bases between the two ends. The CDR3 nucleotides read TGTGCCAGCAGTTTGTACAGGGCCTCTGGGGCCAACGTCCTGACTTTC. This translates into CASSLYRASGANVLTF. Full variable domain (remainder filled in from reference TRBV27 and TRBJ2-6): EAQVTQNPRYLITVTGKKLTVTCSQNMNHEYMSWYRQDPGLGLRQIYYSMNVEVTDKGDVPEGYKVSRKEKRNFPLILESPSPNQTSLYFCASSLYRASGANVLTFGAGSRLTVL.

The genes are TRBV19 and TRBJ1-6, with a possible D match to TRBD1 (5 bases). Germline V gene sequence: CDR1 LNHDA, CDR2 SQIVND (reference sequence). V lost 4 bases and J 9 bases, leaving 16 bases between the germline ends. This CDR3 is 15 amino acids long. CDR3 amino acids: CASSRGLPRGSPLHF. The CDR3 nucleotides are TGTGCCAGTAGTAGGGGCCTCCCAAGGGGTTCACCCCTCCACTTT.

The chain is built from TRBV19 and TRBJ2-7; D possibly corresponds to TRBD2 (5 bases). Germline CDR1 is LNHDA and CDR2 is SQIVND (reference sequence). This CDR3 region has 17 residues. The V gene lost 3 bases and the J gene lost 0 bases, with 18 bases spanning the gap. The CDR3 protein is CASSMPPASPNSYEQYF. CDR3 nucleotides: TGTGCCAGTAGTATGCCCCCGGCTAGCCCTAACTCCTACGAGCAGTACTTC.

The V gene is TRBV18, the J gene TRBJ2-7; 8 nucleotides match TRBD1. The CDR3 has 12 amino acids. Trimming took 6 bases from V and 6 from J; bases not matched to a gene: 4. CDR1 and CDR2 from the germline V gene are KGHSH and LQKENI. The CDR3 sequence is CASSRQGTEQYF. In nucleotides, the CDR3 is TGTGCCAGCTCCCGACAGGGGACCGAGCAGTACTTC.

This chain links TRBV6-5 with TRBJ2-5; TRBD2 agrees at 9 bases. The V gene's germline CDR1 is MNHEY and CDR2 SVGAGI. This CDR3 region has 16 residues. With V trimmed by 4 bases and J by 3 bases, 9 bases remained unmatched. The CDR3: CASSSRTSVWKETQYF. As DNA, the CDR3 is TGTGCCAGCAGTTCCCGGACTAGCGTCTGGAAAGAGACCCAGTACTTC.

V gene TRBV10-3 combines with J gene TRBJ2-7; tentative D call: TRBD2 (6 bases). V lost 2 bases, J lost 2 bases, and 10 bases lay in between. CDR1 ENHRY and CDR2 SYGVKD come from the germline V gene. There are 14 residues in the CDR3. CDR3 residues: CAISEAGNPYEQYF. DNA of the CDR3: TGTGCCATCAGTGAGGCGGGGAATCCCTACGAGCAGTACTTC.

The sample holds one count of this clone. The gene calls are TRBV4-3 and TRBJ2-3; a weak D match, TRBD1 (7 bases). Looked up from germline, CDR1 is LGHNA and CDR2 is YSLEER. Trimming pared 0 bases from V and 4 bases from J, leaving 17 bases between. There are 17 residues in the CDR3. The CDR3 DNA reads TGCGCCAGCAGCCAAGAATTAACGCAGGGGGGCCCAGATACGCAGTATTTT. It yields the protein CASSQELTQGGPDTQYF.

A remark on this clone: One end of the junction fails to match germline, which may point to a read error. The J gene is TRBJ2-5, the V gene TRBV24-1; 13 bases map to TRBD2. The germline V gene encodes CDR1 KGHDR and CDR2 SFDVKD. CDR3 length equals 13 residues. CDR3 DNA sequence: TGTGCCACCGGAAAGACTAGCGGGGGGACCAAGTACTTC. Translating gives CATGKTSGGTKYF.

The chain carries TRBV19 and TRBJ1-2; 8 bases align to TRBD1. The CDR3 is 15 residues long. CDR1 LNHDA and CDR2 SQIVND come from the germline V gene (reference sequence). Trimming cost V 5 bases and J 3 bases; bases outside gene matches: 8. The CDR3 sequence is CASSPLMDRDYGYTF. In DNA, the CDR3 is TGTGCCAGTAGTCCCCTTATGGACAGGGACTATGGCTACACCTTC.